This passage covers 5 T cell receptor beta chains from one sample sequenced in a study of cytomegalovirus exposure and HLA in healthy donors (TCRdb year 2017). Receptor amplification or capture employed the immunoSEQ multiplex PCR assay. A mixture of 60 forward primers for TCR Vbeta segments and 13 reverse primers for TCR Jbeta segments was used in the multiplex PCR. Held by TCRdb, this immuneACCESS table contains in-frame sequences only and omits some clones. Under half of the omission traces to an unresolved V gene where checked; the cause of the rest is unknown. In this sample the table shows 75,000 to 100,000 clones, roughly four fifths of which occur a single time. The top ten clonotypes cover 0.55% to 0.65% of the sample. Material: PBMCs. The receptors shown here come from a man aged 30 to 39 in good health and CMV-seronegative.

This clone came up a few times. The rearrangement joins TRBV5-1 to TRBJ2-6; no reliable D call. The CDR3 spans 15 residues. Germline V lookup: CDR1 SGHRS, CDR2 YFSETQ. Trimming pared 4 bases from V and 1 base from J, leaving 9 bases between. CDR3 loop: CASSGDGSGANVLTF. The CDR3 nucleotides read TGCGCCAGCAGCGGAGACGGGTCTGGGGCCAACGTCCTGACTTTC.

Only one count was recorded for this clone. CDR3 nucleotide sequence: TGCGCCAGCAGCTTGGGGGGGGGAGGGGGGGATCAGCCCCAGCATTTT. Its translation is CASSLGGGGGDQPQHF. J is TRBJ1-5 and V is TRBV5-1; D possibly corresponds to TRBD1 (6 bases). Trimming removed 0 bases from V and 5 bases from J, with 15 bases in between. Per germline, CDR1 SGHRS and CDR2 YFSETQ. The CDR3 runs 16 residues.

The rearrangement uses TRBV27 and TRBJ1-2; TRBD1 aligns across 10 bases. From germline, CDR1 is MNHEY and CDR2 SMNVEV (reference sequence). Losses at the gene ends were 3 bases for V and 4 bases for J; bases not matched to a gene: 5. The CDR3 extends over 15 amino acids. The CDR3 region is CASSLGQGNIYGYTF. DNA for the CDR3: TGTGCCAGCAGTTTGGGACAGGGGAATATCTATGGCTACACCTTC.

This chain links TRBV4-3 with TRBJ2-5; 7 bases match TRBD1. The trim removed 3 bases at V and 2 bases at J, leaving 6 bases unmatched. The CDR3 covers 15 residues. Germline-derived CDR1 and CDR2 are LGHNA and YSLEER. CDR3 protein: CASSHTTGPQETQYF. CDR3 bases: TGCGCCAGCAGCCACACGACAGGGCCTCAAGAGACCCAGTACTTC.

The CDR3 is CASIGTGSSYEQYV. CDR3 coding DNA: TGTGCCAGCATCGGGACAGGGAGCTCCTACGAGCAGTACGTC. V gene TRBV7-8 combines with J gene TRBJ2-7; the match to TRBD1 covers 9 bases. The CDR3 has 14 amino acids. Germline V lookup: CDR1 SGHVS, CDR2 FQNEAQ. Germline trimming cut 7 bases from V and 0 bases from J; bases unmatched to any gene: 4.